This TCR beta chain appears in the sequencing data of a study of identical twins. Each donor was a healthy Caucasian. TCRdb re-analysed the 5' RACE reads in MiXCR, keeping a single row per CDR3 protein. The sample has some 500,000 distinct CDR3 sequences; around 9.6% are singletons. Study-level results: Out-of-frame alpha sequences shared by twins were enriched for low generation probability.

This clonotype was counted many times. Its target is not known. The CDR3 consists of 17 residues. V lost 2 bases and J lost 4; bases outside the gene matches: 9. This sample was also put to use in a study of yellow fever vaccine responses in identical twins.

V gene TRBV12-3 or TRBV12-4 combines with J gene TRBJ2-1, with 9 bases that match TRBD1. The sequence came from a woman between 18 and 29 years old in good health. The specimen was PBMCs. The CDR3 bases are TGTGCCAGCAGTTTAAGGGTCGGGGACAGGGCTTACAATGAGCAGTTCTTC. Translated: CASSLRVGDRAYNEQFF.